Presented here are 22 T cell receptor beta chains from one specimen sequenced in a study of cytomegalovirus exposure and HLA in healthy donors. The PCR was carried out with 60 Vbeta primers and 13 Jbeta primers. Here immunoSEQ multiplex PCR was the method, and the copy in TCRdb shows in-frame clones only, minus some. The table lists about 130,000 clones, approximately 75% of them singletons, with under 7% in the top ten. Sequencing used PBMCs. The receptor set was obtained from a woman in her thirties or forties in good health and CMV-seropositive.

The genes are TRBV4-1 and TRBJ2-2; tentative D call: TRBD2 (6 bases). Germline lookup yields CDR1 MGHRA and CDR2 YSYEKL. The CDR3 is made up of 18 amino acids. Between the trimmed V and J ends, which lost 0 bases and 4 bases, there was a span of 18 bases. CDR3: CASSQDPGTGASTGELFF. The CDR3 nucleotides read TGCGCCAGCAGCCAAGACCCCGGAACGGGAGCAAGCACCGGGGAGCTGTTTTTT.

The sample holds a few counts of this clone. V is TRBV10-3 and J is TRBJ2-1, with a weak D call TRBD2 (6 bases). From germline, CDR1 is ENHRY and CDR2 SYGVKD. This CDR3 is 14 amino acids long. V was shortened by 6 bases and J by 5 bases, with 14 bases between the two germline ends. The CDR3 region has the DNA TGTGCCATCAGCGGCGGGGCGGTCGACAATGAGCAGTTCTTC. Amino acids: CAISGGAVDNEQFF.

This chain uses TRBV9 with TRBJ1-1; the D is unclear. The CDR3 has 14 amino acids. V was shortened by 4 bases and J by 4 bases, with 14 bases between the two germline ends. The germline V gene has CDR1 SGDLS and CDR2 YYNGEE. Here the CDR3 DNA reads TGTGCCAGCAGCACTTCCCCGGGGAGCACTGAAGCTTTCTTT. Translation: CASSTSPGSTEAFF.

This rearrangement joins TRBV19 to TRBJ2-7; 12 bases align to TRBD2. J was trimmed by 5 bases and V by 7 bases; bases with no gene match: 9. This CDR3 contains 15 residues. Germline CDR1 and CDR2: LNHDA and SQIVND (reference sequence). The CDR3 spells CASTSTSGSTDEQYF. The DNA for the CDR3 is TGTGCCAGTACCTCGACTAGCGGGAGTACCGACGAGCAGTACTTC. Looking up the rest from reference TRBV19 and TRBJ2-7 gives the full variable domain: DGGITQSPKYLFRKEGQNVTLSCEQNLNHDAMYWYRQDPGQGLRLIYYSQIVNDFQKGDIAEGYSVSREKKESFPLTVTSAQKNPTAFYLCASTSTSGSTDEQYFGPGTRLTVT.

The chain couples TRBV19 to TRBJ1-1, with unresolved D. The CDR3 totals 13 residues. Germline V gene lookup returns CDR1 LNHDA and CDR2 SQIVND (reference sequence). The ends were cut back, 4 bases at V and 1 base at J, with 7 bases in the middle. The CDR3: CASSNRENTEAFF. The DNA for the CDR3 is TGTGCCAGTAGTAATCGGGAGAACACTGAAGCTTTCTTT.

The chain combines TRBV7-3 with TRBJ2-1, with 11 bases that match TRBD2. CDR1 is SGHTA, CDR2 FQGTGA, per germline. CDR3 length: 14 residues. V lost 4 bases and J lost 10; bases outside the gene matches: 6. DNA of the CDR3: TGTGCCAGCAGCTCCGACCTAGCGGGAGGCGAGCAGTTCTTC. Amino acids: CASSSDLAGGEQFF.

The chain recombines TRBV6-1 with TRBJ1-1; TRBD1 might be the D (6 bases). The CDR3 is made up of 14 amino acids. V dropped 1 base and J dropped 4 bases, with 10 bases sitting between them. Germline CDR1 reads MNHNS; CDR2 reads SASEGT. The CDR3 bases are TGTGCCAGCAGTGAAGTACCCAGGGGCACTGAAGCTTTCTTT. It yields the protein CASSEVPRGTEAFF.

This clone was found a few times. The CDR3 sequence: CASGSHREQYF. The CDR3 region has the DNA TGTGCTAGTGGCTCACATCGGGAGCAGTACTTC. This chain links TRBV12-5 with TRBJ2-5; the D gene is possibly TRBD2 (6 bases). Trimming left V 6 bases short and J 11 bases short, with 13 bases between. CDR3 length equals 11 residues. CDR1 is LGHNT and CDR2 is FRNRAP in the germline V gene.

The chain recombines TRBV5-6 with TRBJ1-1; 9 nucleotides line up with TRBD1. Trimming removed 0 bases from V and 6 bases from J; junction bases left unmatched: 6. The CDR3 covers 15 residues. Per the germline V gene, CDR1 is SGHDT and CDR2 is YYEEEE. The DNA for the CDR3 is TGTGCCAGCAGCTTGGATACGGGACAGGGACCTGAAGCTTTCTTT. Residues: CASSLDTGQGPEAFF.

V usage is TRBV11-3 and J usage is TRBJ1-1; D ambiguous. Per germline, CDR1 SGHNT and CDR2 YENEEA. V lost 4 bases to trimming and J lost 4 bases, with 10 bases between them. This CDR3 spans 13 amino acids. The CDR3 region has the DNA TGTGCCAGCAGCTCCGACCGGGGCACTGAAGCTTTCTTT. As protein: CASSSDRGTEAFF.

The chain joins TRBV6-4 to TRBJ2-2, with 8 bases that match TRBD1. V trimming: 6 bases; J trimming: 1 base; junction bases outside the gene matches: 10. Germline values: CDR1 MRHNA, CDR2 SNTAGT. This CDR3 is built from 17 residues. CDR3 region: CASSRIGDRLNTGELFF. The CDR3 region has the DNA TGTGCCAGCAGCAGAATTGGGGACAGGCTGAACACCGGGGAGCTGTTTTTT.

This clone occurred a few times. The CDR3 here is CASSVLGQTEAFF. The CDR3, as DNA: TGTGCCAGCAGCGTATTGGGGCAGACTGAAGCTTTCTTT. This chain links TRBV9 with TRBJ1-1; tentatively, D is TRBD1 (5 bases). The V and J ends lost 1 base and 5 bases respectively, with 9 bases between them. The CDR3 runs 13 residues. Germline CDR1 reads SGDLS; CDR2 reads YYNGEE.

The chain links TRBV27 to TRBJ2-7; no reliable D call. CDR1 MNHEY and CDR2 SMNVEV come from the germline V gene (reference sequence). The CDR3 covers 13 residues. V was shortened by 6 bases and J by 4 bases, with 13 bases between the two germline ends. The CDR3 nucleotides read TGTGCCAGCAGATTGGGCGTCCCATACGAGCAGTACTTC. It is translated as CASRLGVPYEQYF.

This CDR3 is CSVKAGGQREQYF. In nucleotides, the CDR3 is TGCAGCGTAAAGGCCGGGGGGCAGAGGGAGCAGTACTTC. The chain is built from TRBV29-1 and TRBJ2-7, with D possibly being TRBD2 (7 bases). The germline CDR1 and CDR2 sequences are SQVTM and ANQGSEA. V was pared by 6 bases and J by 7 bases, with 19 bases between. The CDR3 runs 13 residues.

This chain joins TRBV6-1 and TRBJ1-1; D is ambiguous. Trimming removed 2 bases at V and 0 bases at J, with 7 bases between. The V gene's germline CDR1 is MNHNS and CDR2 SASEGT. The CDR3 has 14 amino acids. In DNA, the CDR3 is TGTGCCAGCAGTGAAACCGAGATGAACACTGAAGCTTTCTTT. This gives the protein CASSETEMNTEAFF.

This clone was seen once. The chain recombines TRBV11-2 with TRBJ2-1, with TRBD1 as a possible D gene (6 bases). Between the trimmed V and J ends, which lost 0 bases and 3 bases, there was a span of 9 bases. This CDR3 is 15 amino acids long. CDR1 is SGHAT, CDR2 FQNNGV, per germline. CDR3 region: CASSLDLQGYNEQFF. In DNA form, the CDR3 reads TGTGCCAGCAGCTTAGATTTACAGGGCTACAATGAGCAGTTCTTC.

Here the CDR3 DNA reads TGCGCCAGCAGCCTAAGGGGGCTAGCGGGAGATACGCAGTATTTT. Translating it yields CASSLRGLAGDTQYF. This chain joins TRBV4-3 and TRBJ2-3; TRBD2 is a possible D gene (8 bases). Trimming removed 4 bases at V and 5 bases at J, with 16 bases between. The CDR3 spans 15 residues. From germline, CDR1 is LGHNA and CDR2 YSLEER.

The V gene is TRBV28, the J gene TRBJ1-2; possibly TRBD1 for D (5 bases). The CDR3 spans 13 residues. Deletions cut 10 bases from V and 8 bases from J, with 20 bases between. Germline assignment: CDR1 MDHEN and CDR2 SYDVKM. CDR3 nucleotides: TGTGCCACTATTCGGGGGGGACTCCTAGGCTACACCTTC. As protein: CATIRGGLLGYTF.

V is TRBV19 and J is TRBJ2-7; 7 bases agree with TRBD1. This CDR3 has 13 amino acids. Germline V gene data show CDR1 as LNHDA and CDR2 as SQIVND (reference sequence). After removal of 5 bases from V and 3 bases from J, the junction contained 4 bases not matched to a gene. The CDR3 DNA follows: TGTGCCAGTAGTGACAGGGCATACTACGAGCAGTACTTC. Translated, it gives CASSDRAYYEQYF.

CDR3 region: CASSFWTGPNSNTEAFF. As DNA, the CDR3 is TGTGCCAGCAGCTTTTGGACAGGGCCCAACTCGAACACTGAAGCTTTCTTT. The chain combines TRBV7-8 with TRBJ1-1; the match to TRBD1 covers 8 bases. The V and J ends lost 3 bases and 1 base, in that order; junction bases with no gene match: 10. Per the germline V gene, CDR1 is SGHVS and CDR2 is FQNEAQ. There are 17 residues in the CDR3.

This clone was counted a single time. This chain connects TRBV27 to TRBJ1-6; the match to TRBD1 covers 7 bases. J gave up 11 bases and V 5 bases, and 9 bases lay outside the gene matches. CDR1 is MNHEY, CDR2 SMNVEV, per germline (reference sequence). This CDR3 is built from 14 residues. The CDR3 DNA reads as TGTGCCAGCAGTCCACGACAGGGTTGGCCACCCCTCCACTTT. It codes for CASSPRQGWPPLHF.

The rearrangement joins TRBV15 to TRBJ2-2, with TRBD1 identical over 7 bases. The CDR3 extends over 19 amino acids. Germline V CDR1 and CDR2: LNHNV, YYDKDF (reference sequence). V was pared by 1 base and J by 0 bases, with 11 bases of the junction left unmatched. As DNA, the CDR3 is TGTGCCACCAGCAGAGGCCAACAGGGGATTGTCCCGAACACCGGGGAGCTGTTTTTT. As protein: CATSRGQQGIVPNTGELFF.